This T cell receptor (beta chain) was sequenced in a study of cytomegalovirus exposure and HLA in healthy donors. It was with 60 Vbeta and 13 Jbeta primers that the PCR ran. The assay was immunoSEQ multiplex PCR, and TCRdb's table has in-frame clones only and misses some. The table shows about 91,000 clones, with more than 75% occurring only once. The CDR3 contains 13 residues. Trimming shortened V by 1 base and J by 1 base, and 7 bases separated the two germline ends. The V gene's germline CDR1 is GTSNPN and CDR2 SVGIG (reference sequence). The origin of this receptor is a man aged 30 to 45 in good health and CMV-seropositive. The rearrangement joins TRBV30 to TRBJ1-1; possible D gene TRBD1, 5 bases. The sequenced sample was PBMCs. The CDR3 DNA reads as TGTGCCTGGAGTGGTGACAGGAACACTGAAGCTTTCTTT. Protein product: CAWSGDRNTEAFF.